These T cell receptor beta chains were read from a single sample in a study of blood T cells in healthy people across ages. TCRdb reanalysed the 5' RACE reads using MiXCR and keeps one entry per CDR3 protein. Of about 730,000 distinct CDR3 sequences listed, approximately 39% were seen once; the top ten hold 20% to 25%. Sequencing was carried out using blood. These receptor sequences come from a woman aged 55-75 years in good health. Each CDR3 is given with its conserved first and last residue. D genes are given only for firm matches. Not all rows give a size; the values are once, few, many and, for expanded clones, a class.

- - TRBJ1-2 TRBV3-1 CASSQEPVEGYTF TGTGCCAGCAGCCAAGAGCCGGTCGAGGGCTACACCTTC
TRBD2 - TRBJ2-4 TRBV2 CASSATSGIGGIQYF TGTGCCAGCAGTGCCACTAGCGGGATCGGGGGGATTCAGTACTTC
- - TRBJ2-4 TRBV6-5 CASSYEPWDIQYF TGTGCCAGCAGTTACGAACCCTGGGACATTCAGTACTTC
TRBD1 many TRBJ2-1 TRBV11-1 CASSFTGGAYNEQFF TGTGCCAGCAGCTTCACAGGGGGCGCCTACAATGAGCAGTTCTTC
- few TRBJ2-6 TRBV10-3 CAISESTGHGANVLTF TGTGCCATCAGTGAGTCCACAGGGCATGGGGCCAACGTCCTGACTTTC
- - TRBJ1-1 TRBV7-2 CASSLREQGYTEAFF TGTGCCAGCAGCTTAAGGGAGCAGGGGTACACTGAAGCTTTCTTT
TRBD2 - TRBJ2-1 TRBV7-3 CASSREAGGVNEQFF TGTGCCAGCAGCAGAGAAGCGGGGGGCGTGAATGAGCAGTTCTTC
TRBD2 - TRBJ2-1 TRBV9 CASSASGTSGYNEQFF TGTGCCAGCAGCGCCTCCGGGACTAGCGGATACAATGAGCAGTTCTTC
- many TRBJ1-2 TRBV6-5 CASRGQSRGYTF TGTGCCAGCAGAGGACAGAGTCGTGGCTACACCTTC
- - TRBJ2-1 TRBV6-5 CASRRTSGTIGEQFF TGTGCCAGCAGACGAACATCCGGGACAATCGGGGAGCAGTTCTTC
- once TRBJ2-2 TRBV5-1 CASRPTGPSGELFF TGCGCCAGCAGACCGACAGGTCCCTCCGGGGAGCTGTTTTTT
TRBD2 few TRBJ2-7 TRBV6-2/TRBV6-3 CASSHGPGLANSYEQYF TGTGCCAGCAGTCACGGGCCGGGACTAGCGAACTCCTACGAGCAGTACTTC
- - TRBJ2-7 TRBV6-5 CASSYRGFHEQYF TGTGCCAGCAGTTACCGTGGGTTCCACGAGCAGTACTTC
- - TRBJ2-7 TRBV15 CATSRVTHYEQYF TGTGCCACCAGCAGAGTCACCCACTACGAGCAGTACTTC
- - TRBJ2-3 TRBV3-1 CASSQEGRGSTDTQYF TGTGCCAGCAGCCAAGAGGGGCGGGGAAGCACAGATACGCAGTATTTT
TRBD1 few TRBJ2-5 TRBV29-1 CSVAGQGLETQYF TGCAGCGTTGCGGGACAGGGTTTAGAGACCCAGTACTTC